The text below deals with one T cell receptor (beta chain). The data derive from a study of blood T cell repertoires in COVID-19. Looking at the study overall: Sites in the United States, Italy and Spain provided acute and convalescent COVID-19 samples.

Sequenced by immunoSEQ multiplex PCR; TCRdb stores in-frame clones only, minus some. The table records over 250,000 clones, 85% to 90% of them present only once. Among Cohort 3 donors, those recovered had two negative PCRs, clearance, or symptom resolution. V shed 0 bases and J shed 6 bases, with 14 bases lying between them. Germline CDR1 LGHNA, CDR2 YNFKEQ. CDR3 length: 15 amino acids. This receptor was identified in a woman aged 18-29 years who had recovered from COVID-19. Sequencing was done on a sample of PBMCs or T cells enriched from blood (not recorded which). V gene TRBV4-2 combines with J gene TRBJ1-1; D is possibly TRBD1 (6 bases). This chain's CDR3 is CASSQDQGQKAEAFF. Here the CDR3 DNA reads TGTGCCAGCAGCCAAGATCAGGGGCAGAAGGCTGAAGCTTTCTTT.